Described below is a single T cell receptor (beta chain) sequence and its context. Assay: immunoSEQ multiplex PCR; the TCRdb copy retains only in-frame clones and omits some. The data hold tens of thousands of clones, with roughly 92% observed a single time. This sample is drawn from a study of T cell changes during pregnancy in multiple sclerosis. The ends were cut back, 4 bases at V and 1 base at J, with 16 bases in the middle. The CDR3 extends over 16 amino acids. Per germline, CDR1 LNHDA and CDR2 SQIVND (reference sequence). The sample was CD4+ T cells from peripheral blood mononuclear cells, taken in the second trimester of pregnancy. This TCR was recovered from a female donor with multiple sclerosis, enrolled in a pregnancy study. This chain connects TRBV19 to TRBJ1-1; perhaps TRBD1 as D (6 bases). In DNA, the CDR3 is TGTGCCAGTAGTAGGGAAACAGGGCGTGGGAACACTGAAGCTTTCTTT. This codes for CASSRETGRGNTEAFF. Full variable domain (missing parts from reference TRBV19 and TRBJ1-1): DGGITQSPKYLFRKEGQNVTLSCEQNLNHDAMYWYRQDPGQGLRLIYYSQIVNDFQKGDIAEGYSVSREKKESFPLTVTSAQKNPTAFYLCASSRETGRGNTEAFFGQGTRLTVV.